This TCR beta chain was captured by sequencing in a study of CXCR3-negative and CXCR3-positive naive CD8 T cells. Study-wide results and caveats: Hydrophobicity of TRB CDR3s was greater in CXCR3-positive naive cells than in CXCR3-negative naive cells.

Germline CDR1 SGHNT, CDR2 YYREEE (reference sequence). This CDR3 comprises 18 residues. UMI-labeled 5' RACE yielded the TRB cDNA libraries. No DNA is given; TCRdb re-called the 5' RACE reads and lists each CDR3 protein once. The listing contains over 20,000 distinct CDR3 sequences. In regard to this clonotype: The antigen remains undetermined.

The sequenced material came from naive CXCR3- CD8+ T cells from blood. As to subset: CD45RO-CCR7+CD27+CD95- naive CD8+ T cells lacking CXCR3 (TNR3-). J is TRBJ2-7 and V is TRBV5-4; TCRdb selects TRBD1, and the lack of DNA leaves this call unchecked. This TCR was sampled from a human donor in good health. Some clones in this sample may be carry-over from other donors' samples. CDR3 amino acids: CASSLGYKTGQGAYEQYF.